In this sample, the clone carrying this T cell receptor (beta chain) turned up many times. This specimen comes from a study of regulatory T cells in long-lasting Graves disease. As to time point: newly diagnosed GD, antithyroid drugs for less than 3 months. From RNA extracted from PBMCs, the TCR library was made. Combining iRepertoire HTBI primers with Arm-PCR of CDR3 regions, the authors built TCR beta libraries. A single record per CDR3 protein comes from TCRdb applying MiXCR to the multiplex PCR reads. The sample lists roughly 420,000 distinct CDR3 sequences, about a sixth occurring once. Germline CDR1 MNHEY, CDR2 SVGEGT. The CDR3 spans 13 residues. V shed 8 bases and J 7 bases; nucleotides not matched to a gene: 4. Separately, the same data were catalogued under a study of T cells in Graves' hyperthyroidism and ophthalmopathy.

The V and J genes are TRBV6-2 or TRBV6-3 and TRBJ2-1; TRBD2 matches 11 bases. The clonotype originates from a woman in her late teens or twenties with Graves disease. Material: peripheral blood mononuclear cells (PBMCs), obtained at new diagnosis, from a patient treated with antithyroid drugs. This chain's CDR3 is CASGLAGGNEQFF. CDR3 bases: TGTGCCAGCGGGCTAGCGGGGGGAAATGAGCAGTTCTTC.